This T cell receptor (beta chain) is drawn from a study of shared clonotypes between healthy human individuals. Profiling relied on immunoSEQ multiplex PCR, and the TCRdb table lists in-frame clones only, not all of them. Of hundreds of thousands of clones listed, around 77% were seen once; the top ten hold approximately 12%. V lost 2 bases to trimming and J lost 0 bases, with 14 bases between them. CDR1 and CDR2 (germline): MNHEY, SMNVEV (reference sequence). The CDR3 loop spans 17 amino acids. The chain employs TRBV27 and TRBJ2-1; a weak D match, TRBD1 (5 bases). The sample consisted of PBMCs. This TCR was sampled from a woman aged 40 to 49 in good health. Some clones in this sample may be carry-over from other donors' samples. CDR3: CASSLPPGWGSYNEQFF. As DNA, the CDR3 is TGTGCCAGCAGTTTACCCCCAGGGTGGGGCTCCTACAATGAGCAGTTCTTC.